These T cell receptor beta chains were read from a single sample in a study of identical twins. From the 5' RACE reads, TCRdb called clonotypes with MiXCR, one entry per CDR3 protein. This table has 450,000 to 650,000 distinct CDR3 sequences, 13% to 15% appearing once. These data were likewise used in another study, on yellow fever vaccine responses in identical twins.

The specimen sequenced was CD4+ T cells sorted from blood. The receptor source for this set is a woman younger than 35 in good health. The CDR3 runs from the conserved cysteine through the conserved F or W. The order of the fields is clone size, D gene, V gene, J gene, CDR3 DNA, CDR3 protein. A D gene is named only where the DNA matches it firmly. The size field is filled for only some rows; it gives once, few, many or a size class.

size: many
D: TRBD2
V: TRBV5-1
J: TRBJ2-1
DNA: TGCGCCAGCAGCCCCGGGACTAGCGGGGATTTCTACAATGAGCAGTTCTTC
CDR3: CASSPGTSGDFYNEQFF

size: few
D: TRBD2
V: TRBV10-2
J: TRBJ2-3
DNA: TGCGCCAGCACCGGACTAGCGGGAGTTCTGGGAGATACGCAGTATTTT
CDR3: CASTGLAGVLGDTQYF

size: NA
D: TRBD1
V: TRBV18
J: TRBJ1-5
DNA: TGTGCCAGCTCAACCGGGACAGAGAGCAATCAGCCCCAGCATTTT
CDR3: CASSTGTESNQPQHF

size: NA
D: NA
V: TRBV6-1
J: TRBJ2-1
DNA: TGTGCCAGCCCGAGGGAACGAGGAAGGTACAATGAGCAGTTCTTC
CDR3: CASPRERGRYNEQFF

size: few
D: TRBD2
V: TRBV5-1
J: TRBJ2-1
DNA: TGCGCCAGCAGCTGGAGCCCGGGACTAGCGAATGAGCAGTTCTTC
CDR3: CASSWSPGLANEQFF

size: few
D: TRBD2
V: TRBV5-1
J: TRBJ2-3
DNA: TGCGCCAGCAGCTTTATCCCCTTTACTAGCGGGGCCCAGGGGGATACGCAGTATTTT
CDR3: CASSFIPFTSGAQGDTQYF

size: many
D: TRBD1
V: TRBV20-1
J: TRBJ1-5
DNA: TGCAGTGCAAGTGACGTGACAGGGGGCAATCAGCCCCAGCATTTT
CDR3: CSASDVTGGNQPQHF

size: many
D: NA
V: TRBV28
J: TRBJ2-3
DNA: TGTGCCAGCAGTTTGGCTCCAACTAGCACAGATACGCAGTATTTT
CDR3: CASSLAPTSTDTQYF

size: NA
D: TRBD2
V: TRBV20-1
J: TRBJ2-7
DNA: TGCAGTGCCGATAGCGGGAGGGCCTACGAGCAGTACTTC
CDR3: CSADSGRAYEQYF

size: NA
D: NA
V: TRBV5-6
J: TRBJ2-7
DNA: TGTGCCAGCAGCTTGGGTCTTAACAACTACGAGCAGTACTTC
CDR3: CASSLGLNNYEQYF

size: NA
D: TRBD1
V: TRBV5-1
J: TRBJ1-6
DNA: TGCGCCAGCAGCGACCGACAGGGGTCCTATAATTCACCCCTCCACTTT
CDR3: CASSDRQGSYNSPLHF

size: many
D: NA
V: TRBV7-8
J: TRBJ1-1
DNA: TGTGCCAGCAGACCTCACAGGGTCGCTGAAGCTTTCTTT
CDR3: CASRPHRVAEAFF